This T cell receptor beta chain came from a study of blood T cell repertoires in COVID-19. About the research overall: Spain, Italy and the United States supplied samples that represented acute and convalescent COVID-19. Sources were T cells, B-cell-depleted T cells, or PBMCs; the material itself was cDNA or gDNA.

The germline CDR1 and CDR2 sequences are SGDLS and YYNGEE. The ends lost 0 bases at V and 1 base at J; junction bases unmatched: 4. There are 16 residues in the CDR3. In the original analysis: By means of reference gene primer amplification, nucleated cell counts were estimated. This table comes from immunoSEQ multiplex PCR, and its TCRdb copy is limited to in-frame clones, with some not included. Clonal size and the V and J genes are those of that table, whereas D and trimming came from the DNA. Of around 40,000 clones listed, 89% are singletons. As concerns this clone: The same CDR3 also results from other DNA sequences found in this sample.

The origin of this receptor is a man between 50 and 59 years old with active COVID-19. Sequenced material: peripheral blood. The V gene is TRBV9, the J gene TRBJ2-5; TRBD2 matches 9 bases. The CDR3 sequence: CASSVESGRFQETQYF. DNA for the CDR3: TGTGCCAGCAGCGTAGAAAGCGGGAGGTTCCAAGAGACCCAGTACTTC.